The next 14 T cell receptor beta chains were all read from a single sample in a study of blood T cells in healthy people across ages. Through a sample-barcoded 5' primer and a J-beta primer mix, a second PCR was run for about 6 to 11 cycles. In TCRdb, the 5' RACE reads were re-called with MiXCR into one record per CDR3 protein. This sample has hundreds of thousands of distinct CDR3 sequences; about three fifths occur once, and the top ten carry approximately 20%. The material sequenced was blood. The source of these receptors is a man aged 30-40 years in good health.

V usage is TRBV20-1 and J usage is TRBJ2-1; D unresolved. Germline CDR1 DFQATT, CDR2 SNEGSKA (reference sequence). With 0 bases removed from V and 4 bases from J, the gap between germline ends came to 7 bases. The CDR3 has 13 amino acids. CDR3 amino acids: CSARELEYNEQFF. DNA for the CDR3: TGCAGTGCTAGAGAGCTTGAATACAATGAGCAGTTCTTC.

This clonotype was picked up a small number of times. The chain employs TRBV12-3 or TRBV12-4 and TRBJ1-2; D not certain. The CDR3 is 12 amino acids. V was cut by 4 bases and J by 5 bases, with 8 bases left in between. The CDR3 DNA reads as TGTGCCAGCAGTTCGGAGTTTTATGGCTACACCTTC. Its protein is CASSSEFYGYTF.

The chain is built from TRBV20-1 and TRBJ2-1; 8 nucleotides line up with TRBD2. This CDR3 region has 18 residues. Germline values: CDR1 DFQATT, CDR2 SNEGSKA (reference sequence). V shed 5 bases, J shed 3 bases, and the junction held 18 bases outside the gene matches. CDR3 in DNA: TGCAGTGCTGGGGCAGAGCGGGGGCCACAACGCTTCTACAATGAGCAGTTCTTC. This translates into CSAGAERGPQRFYNEQFF.

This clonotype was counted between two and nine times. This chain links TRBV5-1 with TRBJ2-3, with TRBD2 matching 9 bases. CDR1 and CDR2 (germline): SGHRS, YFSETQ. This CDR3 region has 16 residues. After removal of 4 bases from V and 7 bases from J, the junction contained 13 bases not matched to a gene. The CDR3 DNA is TGCGCCAGCAGCCCCCGCGGCGGGGGGGAGACGAATACGCAGTATTTT. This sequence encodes CASSPRGGGETNTQYF.

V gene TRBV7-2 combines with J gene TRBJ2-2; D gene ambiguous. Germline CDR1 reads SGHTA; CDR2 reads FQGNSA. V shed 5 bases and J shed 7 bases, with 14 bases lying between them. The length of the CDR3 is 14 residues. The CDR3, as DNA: TGTGCCAGCAGCCCCGTAGTACTCGGCGGGGAGCTGTTTTTT. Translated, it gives CASSPVVLGGELFF.

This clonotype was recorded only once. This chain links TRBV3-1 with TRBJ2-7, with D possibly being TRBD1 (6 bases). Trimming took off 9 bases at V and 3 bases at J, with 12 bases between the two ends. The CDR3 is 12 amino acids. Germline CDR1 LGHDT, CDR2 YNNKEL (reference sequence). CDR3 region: CASSGVSYEQYF. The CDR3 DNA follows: TGTGCCAGTTCAGGGGTTAGCTACGAGCAGTACTTC.

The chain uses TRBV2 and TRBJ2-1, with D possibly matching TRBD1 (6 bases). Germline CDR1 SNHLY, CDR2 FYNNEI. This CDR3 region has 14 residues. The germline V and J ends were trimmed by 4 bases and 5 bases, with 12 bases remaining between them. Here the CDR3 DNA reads TGTGCCAGCAGTGGGAACAGGGCTCACAATGAGCAGTTCTTC. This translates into CASSGNRAHNEQFF.

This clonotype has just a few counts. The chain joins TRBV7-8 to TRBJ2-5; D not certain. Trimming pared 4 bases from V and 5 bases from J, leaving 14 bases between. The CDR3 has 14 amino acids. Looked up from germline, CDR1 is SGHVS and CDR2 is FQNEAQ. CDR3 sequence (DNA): TGTGCCAGCAGCTCCGACCAAGGATTTGAGACCCAGTACTTC. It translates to CASSSDQGFETQYF. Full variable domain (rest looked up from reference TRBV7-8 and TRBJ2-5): GAGVSQSPRYKVAKRGQDVALRCDPISGHVSLFWYQQALGQGPEFLTYFQNEAQLDKSGLPSDRFFAERPEGSVSTLKIQRTQQEDSAVYLCASSSDQGFETQYFGPGTRLLVL.

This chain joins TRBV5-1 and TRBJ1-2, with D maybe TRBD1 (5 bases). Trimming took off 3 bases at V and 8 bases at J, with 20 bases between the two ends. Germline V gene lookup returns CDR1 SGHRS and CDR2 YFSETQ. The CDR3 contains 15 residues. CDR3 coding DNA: TGCGCCAGCAGCTCAACGGGACGGGAGAATACCGGCTACACCTTC. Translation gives CASSSTGRENTGYTF.

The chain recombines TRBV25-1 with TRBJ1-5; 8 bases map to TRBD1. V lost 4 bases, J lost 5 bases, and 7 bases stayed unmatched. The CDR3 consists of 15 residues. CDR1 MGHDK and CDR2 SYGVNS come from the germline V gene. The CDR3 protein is CASSVPGGGYQPQHF. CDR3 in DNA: TGTGCCAGCAGTGTCCCAGGGGGCGGATATCAGCCCCAGCATTTT.

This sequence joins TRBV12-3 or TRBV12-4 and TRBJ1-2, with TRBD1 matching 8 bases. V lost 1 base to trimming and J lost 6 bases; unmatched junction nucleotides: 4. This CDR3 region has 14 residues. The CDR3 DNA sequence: TGTGCCAGCAGTTTAGTGGACAGGGCGAATGGCTACACCTTC. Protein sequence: CASSLVDRANGYTF.

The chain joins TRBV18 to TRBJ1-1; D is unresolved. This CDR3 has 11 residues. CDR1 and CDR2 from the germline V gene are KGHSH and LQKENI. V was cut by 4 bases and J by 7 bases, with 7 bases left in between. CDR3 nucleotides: TGTGCCAGCTCACGAGGAGGTGAAGCTTTCTTT. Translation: CASSRGGEAFF.

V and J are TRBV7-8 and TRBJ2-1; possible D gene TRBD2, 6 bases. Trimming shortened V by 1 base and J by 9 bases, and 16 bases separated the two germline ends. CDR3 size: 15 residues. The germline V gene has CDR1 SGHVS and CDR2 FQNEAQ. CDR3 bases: TGTGCCAGCAGCTTAGTGCGACTAGTGGGGATTGAGCAGTTCTTC. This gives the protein CASSLVRLVGIEQFF.

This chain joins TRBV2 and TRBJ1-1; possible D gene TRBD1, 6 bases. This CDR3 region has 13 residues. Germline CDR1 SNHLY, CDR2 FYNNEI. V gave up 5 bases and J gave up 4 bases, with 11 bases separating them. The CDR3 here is CASSTTGTTEAFF. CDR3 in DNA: TGTGCCAGCAGTACCACAGGGACCACTGAAGCTTTCTTT.